This is a list of T cell receptor beta chains from one sample in a study of CXCR3-negative and CXCR3-positive naive CD8 T cells. Using the 5' RACE reads, TCRdb records one entry per CDR3 protein without DNA. The sample has 75,000 to 90,000 distinct CDR3 sequences; the top ten hold 0.6% to 0.7%. The sample taken for sequencing was naive CXCR3+ CD8+ T cells from blood. Receptors originate from a human donor in good health. Some clones in this sample may be carry-over from other donors' samples. Both conserved end residues are part of each CDR3.

J gene,V gene,CDR3 protein
TRBJ2-5,TRBV28,CASSFWRQQETQYF
TRBJ2-1,TRBV6-2/TRBV6-3,CASSFRGPLAYNEQFF
TRBJ2-7,TRBV20-1,CSAVDRDRAYEQYF
TRBJ2-3,TRBV7-8,CASSFFPMTGQFEDTQYF
TRBJ2-6,TRBV7-9,CASTRTSGSGANVLTF
TRBJ2-5,TRBV2,CASILWGTEGGETQYF
TRBJ2-3,TRBV7-8,CASSPVRADTQYF
TRBJ2-3,TRBV7-8,CASSLRGGGDTQYF
TRBJ2-7,TRBV12-3/TRBV12-4,CASSSWEGGPYEQYF
TRBJ2-7,TRBV5-6,CASSLLGQAYEQYF
TRBJ2-7,TRBV29-1,CSVEGLVSDEQYF
TRBJ1-1,TRBV20-1,CSARDGQGDTEAFF
TRBJ2-7,TRBV7-2,CASSLAGGTASYEQYF
TRBJ2-7,TRBV28,CASSYGGLTSSYEQYF
TRBJ1-1,TRBV6-5,CASKPRGSEAFF
TRBJ2-5,TRBV12-5,CASGLGGETQYF
TRBJ1-5,TRBV28,CASSLRDRVIPSRQPQHF
TRBJ2-7,TRBV20-1,CSASAFDSSSYEQYF
TRBJ2-1,TRBV7-6,CASSLAGGPVNEQFF
TRBJ2-3,TRBV4-3,CASSQEGRDGDTQYF
TRBJ2-7,TRBV6-5,CASSAGTSGSNEQYF
TRBJ1-6,TRBV9,CASQGGGNSPLHF
TRBJ2-1,TRBV12-3/TRBV12-4,CASSSYPGQPTNEQFF
TRBJ2-7,TRBV7-8,CASSLSTVREQYF
TRBJ2-7,TRBV6-5,CASSPIASTYEQYF
TRBJ2-5,TRBV20-1,CSAMSWLARRETQYF
TRBJ2-1,TRBV4-1,CASSQIGGYEQFF
TRBJ2-7,TRBV20-1,CSARIGGTYEQYF
TRBJ2-5,TRBV12-3/TRBV12-4,CASSFSPGQETQYF
TRBJ2-5,TRBV3-1,CASSQDVVETQYF
TRBJ2-2,TRBV7-6,CASSPIGAGELFF
TRBJ2-1,TRBV28,CASSSVAASYNEQFF
TRBJ2-7,TRBV6-5,CASSPAPSGYGQYF
TRBJ2-5,TRBV29-1,CSVEGGTGVVETQYF
TRBJ2-4,TRBV10-3,CAISGAGSAKNIQYF